The rows below give T cell receptor beta chains drawn from one sample of a study of blood T cell repertoires in COVID-19. TCRdb keeps only in-frame clones here, not all; method: immunoSEQ multiplex PCR. The table has some 300,000 clones, around 89% seen once; the top ten hold roughly 6.9%. The sequencing sample was made of peripheral blood. The receptors were sampled from a woman under 40 who had recovered from COVID-19. The CDR3 runs from the conserved cysteine through the conserved F or W.

cdr3_aa,j_call,v_call
CASSENRGLYGYTF,TRBJ1-2,TRBV6-1
CASTTGGQFNYGYTF,TRBJ1-2,TRBV28
CASSPGQAFYEQYF,TRBJ2-7,TRBV27
CASSWSGGYTF,TRBJ1-2,TRBV12-3/TRBV12-4
CASSGRSPQGAGSYEQYF,TRBJ2-7,TRBV21-1
CASSQMNRESSYEQYF,TRBJ2-7,TRBV14
CATSKRAGKTSPYEQYF,TRBJ2-7,TRBV15
CSASSGGVQTYEQYF,TRBJ2-7,TRBV20-1
CASMARGLTEAFF,TRBJ1-1,TRBV4-1
CASRAQGNSPLHF,TRBJ1-6,TRBV2
CASSDARRAGNTIYF,TRBJ1-3,TRBV2
CSASRAGQGTSSEAFF,TRBJ1-1,TRBV20-1
CASSSGTKGNQPQHF,TRBJ1-5,TRBV7-9
CAGQGDREAFF,TRBJ1-1,TRBV6-5
CASRLDSHEQYF,TRBJ2-7,TRBV12-2
CASSQHLGAGEQFF,TRBJ2-1,TRBV14
CASMADRVDQPQHF,TRBJ1-5,TRBV27
CASSYSAGGSGNTIYF,TRBJ1-3,TRBV6-5
CASSDPRTGDTEAFF,TRBJ1-1,TRBV25-1
CASNSAPREGRNTEAFF,TRBJ1-1,TRBV14
CASSQDSLAKNIQYF,TRBJ2-4,TRBV4-3
CASSQARGNNYGYTF,TRBJ1-2,TRBV4-2
CASSLEGNEAFF,TRBJ1-1,TRBV13
CASSGLSPNTGELFF,TRBJ2-2,TRBV5-1
CASSEMMEGEAFF,TRBJ1-1,TRBV2
CATSVLGDREDLTDTQYF,TRBJ2-3,TRBV24-1
CASSPPGQPGDQPQHF,TRBJ1-5,TRBV28
CASSKILLGELAKNIQYF,TRBJ2-4,TRBV21-1
CASSLIAGTYEQYF,TRBJ2-7,TRBV7-2
CASSPSGQEYNEQFF,TRBJ2-1,TRBV5-1
CASSIGRGSYEQYF,TRBJ2-7,TRBV28
CASSHPHTTMNTEAFF,TRBJ1-1,TRBV6-2/TRBV6-3
CASSLEAGFLDGYTF,TRBJ1-2,TRBV5-6
CASSQFLPSTGTDTQYF,TRBJ2-3,TRBV3-1/TRBV3-2
CASSSTGGEGYTF,TRBJ1-2,TRBV7-9
CASSHLGTGVTYNEQFF,TRBJ2-1,TRBV14
CASITGGATEAFF,TRBJ1-1,TRBV28
CAWSESFNQPQHF,TRBJ1-5,TRBV30
CASSARDGETQYF,TRBJ2-5,TRBV9
CASSRTGIPNEKLFF,TRBJ1-4,TRBV6-5
CASIRGGNTEAFF,TRBJ1-1,TRBV2
CASSPGTGFNSPLHF,TRBJ1-6,TRBV18
CASSSPDRNTGELFF,TRBJ2-2,TRBV27
CASSPARGLAQHF,TRBJ1-5,TRBV27
CASSLGGIGYEQYF,TRBJ2-7,TRBV7-2
CASSLGGGRENSPLHF,TRBJ1-6,TRBV7-6
CASSVLGHRYEQYF,TRBJ2-7,TRBV28
CASSDEAGGGEQFF,TRBJ2-1,TRBV2
CASRADSSYEQYF,TRBJ2-7,TRBV2
CASSLWGQVDTEAFF,TRBJ1-1,TRBV7-2
CASSLVSAGELFF,TRBJ2-2,TRBV13
CASRKAGGSYNEQFF,TRBJ2-1,TRBV5-4
CASSSDYYNEQFF,TRBJ2-1,TRBV7-3
CASSQDQMTGELFF,TRBJ2-2,TRBV4-1
CASSSDRGSNQPQHF,TRBJ1-5,TRBV5-6